This T cell receptor (beta chain) was retrieved from a study of blood T cell repertoires in COVID-19. In the authors' workflow: Reference gene primer amplification gave estimated nucleated cell counts. This table comes from immunoSEQ multiplex PCR, and its TCRdb copy is limited to in-frame clones, with some not included. V, J and clone size are taken as reported in that table, and D and trimming were inferred from the DNA itself. The sample yields approximately 310,000 clones, roughly 84% seen once. This clone appeared a single time. CDR3 size: 14 residues. Trimming took 4 bases from V and 2 from J, leaving 9 bases between them. Germline V gene sequence: CDR1 MDHEN, CDR2 SYDVKM.

This receptor was obtained from a man between 50 and 59 years old with active or convalescent COVID-19. The sample was peripheral blood. V gene TRBV28 combines with J gene TRBJ1-3; no reliable D call. The CDR3 here is CASSSPGPGNTIYF. The CDR3 DNA reads TGTGCCAGCAGTTCCCCAGGCCCTGGAAACACCATATATTTT.